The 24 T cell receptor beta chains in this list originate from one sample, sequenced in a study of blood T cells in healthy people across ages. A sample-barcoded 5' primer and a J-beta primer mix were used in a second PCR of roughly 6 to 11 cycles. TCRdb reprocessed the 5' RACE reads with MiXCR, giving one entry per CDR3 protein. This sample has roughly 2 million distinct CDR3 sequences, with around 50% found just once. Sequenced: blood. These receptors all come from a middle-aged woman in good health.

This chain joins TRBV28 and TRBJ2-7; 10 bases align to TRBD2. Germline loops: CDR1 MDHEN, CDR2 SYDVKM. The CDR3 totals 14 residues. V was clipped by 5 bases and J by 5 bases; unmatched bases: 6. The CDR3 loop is CASSPQLAGNEQYF. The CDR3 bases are TGTGCCAGCAGTCCACAACTAGCGGGGAACGAGCAGTACTTC.

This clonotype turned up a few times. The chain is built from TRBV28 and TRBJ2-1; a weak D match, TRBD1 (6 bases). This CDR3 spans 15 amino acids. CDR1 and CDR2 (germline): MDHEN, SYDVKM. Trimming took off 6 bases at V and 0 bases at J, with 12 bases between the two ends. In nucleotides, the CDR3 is TGTGCCAGCAGCTCGTACAGGGCCTCCTACAATGAGCAGTTCTTC. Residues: CASSSYRASYNEQFF. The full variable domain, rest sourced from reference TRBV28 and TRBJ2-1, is DVKVTQSSRYLVKRTGEKVFLECVQDMDHENMFWYRQDPGLGLRLIYFSYDVKMKEKGDIPEGYSVSREKKERFSLILESASTNQTSMYLCASSSYRASYNEQFFGPGTRLTVL.

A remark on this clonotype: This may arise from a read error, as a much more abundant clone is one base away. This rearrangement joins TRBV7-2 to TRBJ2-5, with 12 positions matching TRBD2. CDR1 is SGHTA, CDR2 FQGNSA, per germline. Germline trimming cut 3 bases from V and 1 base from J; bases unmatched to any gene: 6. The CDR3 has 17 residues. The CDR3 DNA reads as TGTACCAGCAGCTTTATGAGGACTAGCGGGGCCCAAGAGACCCAGTACTTC. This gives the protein CTSSFMRTSGAQETQYF.

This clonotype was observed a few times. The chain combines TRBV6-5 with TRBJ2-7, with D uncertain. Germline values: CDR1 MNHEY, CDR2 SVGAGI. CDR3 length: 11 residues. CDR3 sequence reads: CASGTTYEQYF. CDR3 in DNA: TGTGCATCAGGAACCACCTACGAGCAGTACTTC.

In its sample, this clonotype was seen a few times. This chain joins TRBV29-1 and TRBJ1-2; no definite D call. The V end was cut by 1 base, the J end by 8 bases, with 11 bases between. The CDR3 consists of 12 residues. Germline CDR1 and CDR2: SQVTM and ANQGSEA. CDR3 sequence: CSVEGPDRGYTF. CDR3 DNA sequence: TGCAGCGTTGAAGGCCCTGACCGGGGCTACACCTTC.

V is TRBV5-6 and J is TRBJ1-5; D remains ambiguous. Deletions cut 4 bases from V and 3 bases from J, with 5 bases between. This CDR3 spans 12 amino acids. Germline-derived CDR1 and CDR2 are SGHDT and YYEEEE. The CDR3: CASSRVNQPQHF. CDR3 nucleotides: TGTGCCAGCAGCAGGGTCAATCAGCCCCAGCATTTT.

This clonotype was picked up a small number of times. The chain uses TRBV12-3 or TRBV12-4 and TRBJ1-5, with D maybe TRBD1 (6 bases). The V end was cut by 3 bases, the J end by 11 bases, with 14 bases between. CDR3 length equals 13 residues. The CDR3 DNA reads TGTGCCAGCAGTTTTGGGGGGCGAGGAGCCCAGCATTTT. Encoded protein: CASSFGGRGAQHF.

The CDR3 is CASSPGWLLETQYF. The CDR3 bases are TGTGCCAGCAGCCCGGGATGGTTATTGGAGACCCAGTACTTC. The chain is built from TRBV5-5 and TRBJ2-7, with D maybe TRBD2 (5 bases). The J call could be wrong; TRBJ2-5 is a better fit for the DNA end. This CDR3 comprises 14 residues. CDR1 and CDR2 from the germline V gene are SGHKS and YYEKEE (reference sequence).

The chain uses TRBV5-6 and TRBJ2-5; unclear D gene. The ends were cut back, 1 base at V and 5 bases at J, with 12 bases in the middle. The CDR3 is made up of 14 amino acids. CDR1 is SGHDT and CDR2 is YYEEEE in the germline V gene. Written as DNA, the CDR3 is TGTGCCAGCAGCTTGAAGTTTGGCTGGGAGACCCAGTACTTC. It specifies CASSLKFGWETQYF.

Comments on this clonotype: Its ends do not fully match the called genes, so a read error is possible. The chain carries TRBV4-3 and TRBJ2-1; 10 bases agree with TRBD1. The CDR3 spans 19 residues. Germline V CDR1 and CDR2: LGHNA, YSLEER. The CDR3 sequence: CASSRGPGQGSLVYNERFF. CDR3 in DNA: TGCGCCAGCAGCCGAGGCCCGGGACAGGGGTCATTAGTCTACAATGAGCGGTTCTTC.

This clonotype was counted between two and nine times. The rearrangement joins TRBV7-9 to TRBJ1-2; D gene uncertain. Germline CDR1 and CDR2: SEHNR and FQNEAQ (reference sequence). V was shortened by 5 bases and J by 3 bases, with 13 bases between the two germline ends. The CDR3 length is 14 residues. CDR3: CASSVFISDYGYTF. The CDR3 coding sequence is TGTGCCAGCAGCGTGTTCATTTCTGACTATGGCTACACCTTC. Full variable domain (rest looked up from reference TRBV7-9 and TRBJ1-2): DTGVSQNPRHKITKRGQNVTFRCDPISEHNRLYWYRQTLGQGPEFLTYFQNEAQLEKSRLLSDRFSAERPKGSFSTLEIQRTEQGDSAMYLCASSVFISDYGYTFGSGTRLTVV.

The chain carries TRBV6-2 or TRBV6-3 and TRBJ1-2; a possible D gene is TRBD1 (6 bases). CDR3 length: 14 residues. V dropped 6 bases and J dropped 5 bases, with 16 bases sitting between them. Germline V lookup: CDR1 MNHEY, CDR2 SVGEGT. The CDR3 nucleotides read TGTGCCAGCAGCCATGGACAGCGACTTTATGGCTACACCTTC. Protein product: CASSHGQRLYGYTF.

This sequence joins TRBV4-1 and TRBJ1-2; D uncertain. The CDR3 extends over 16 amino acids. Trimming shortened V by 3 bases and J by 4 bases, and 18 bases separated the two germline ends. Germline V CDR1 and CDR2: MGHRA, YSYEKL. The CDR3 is CASSHPTDDTLYGYTF. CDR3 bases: TGCGCCAGCAGCCATCCAACTGACGATACCCTCTATGGCTACACCTTC.

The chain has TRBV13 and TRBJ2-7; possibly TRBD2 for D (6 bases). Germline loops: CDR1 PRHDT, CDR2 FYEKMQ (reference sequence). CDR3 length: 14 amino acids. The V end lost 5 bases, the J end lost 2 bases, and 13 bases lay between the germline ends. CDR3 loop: CASSPAGRTYEQYF. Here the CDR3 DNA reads TGTGCCAGCAGCCCCGCGGGACGGACCTACGAGCAGTACTTC.

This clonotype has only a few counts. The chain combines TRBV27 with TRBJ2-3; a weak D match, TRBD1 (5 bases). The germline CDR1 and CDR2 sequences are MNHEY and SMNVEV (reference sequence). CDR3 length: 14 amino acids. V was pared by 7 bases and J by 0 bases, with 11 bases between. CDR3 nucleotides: TGTGCCAGCAAGGGGAAACTTAGCACAGATACGCAGTATTTT. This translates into CASKGKLSTDTQYF.

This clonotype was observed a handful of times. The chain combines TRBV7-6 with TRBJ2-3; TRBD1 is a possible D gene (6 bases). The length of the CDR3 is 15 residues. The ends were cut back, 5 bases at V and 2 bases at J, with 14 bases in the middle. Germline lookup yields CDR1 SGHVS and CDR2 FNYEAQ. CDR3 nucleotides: TGTGCCAGCAGCCCTGGGGGCGGTATCACAGATACGCAGTATTTT. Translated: CASSPGGGITDTQYF. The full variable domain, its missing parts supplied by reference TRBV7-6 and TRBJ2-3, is GAGVSQSPRYKVTKRGQDVALRCDPISGHVSLYWYRQALGQGPEFLTYFNYEAQQDKSGLPNDRFSAERPEGSISTLTIQRTEQRDSAMYRCASSPGGGITDTQYFGPGTRLTVL.

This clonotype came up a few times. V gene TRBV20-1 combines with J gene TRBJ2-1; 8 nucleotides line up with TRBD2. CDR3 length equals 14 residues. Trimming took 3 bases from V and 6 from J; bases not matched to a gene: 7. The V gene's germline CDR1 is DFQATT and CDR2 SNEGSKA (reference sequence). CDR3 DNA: TGCAGTGCTAGTGAGGGACTAGGCTTCAATGAGCAGTTCTTC. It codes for CSASEGLGFNEQFF.

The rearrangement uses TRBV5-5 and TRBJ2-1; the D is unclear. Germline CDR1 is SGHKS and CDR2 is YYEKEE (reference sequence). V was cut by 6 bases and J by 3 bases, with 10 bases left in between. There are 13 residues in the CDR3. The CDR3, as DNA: TGTGCCAGCAAGGCACCTATCTACAATGAGCAGTTCTTC. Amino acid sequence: CASKAPIYNEQFF.

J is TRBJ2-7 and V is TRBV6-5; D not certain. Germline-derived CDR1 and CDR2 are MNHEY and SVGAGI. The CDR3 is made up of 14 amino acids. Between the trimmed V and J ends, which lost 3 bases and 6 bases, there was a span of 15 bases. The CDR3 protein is CASSYWASDSEQYF. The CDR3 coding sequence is TGTGCCAGCAGTTATTGGGCGTCAGATAGCGAGCAGTACTTC.

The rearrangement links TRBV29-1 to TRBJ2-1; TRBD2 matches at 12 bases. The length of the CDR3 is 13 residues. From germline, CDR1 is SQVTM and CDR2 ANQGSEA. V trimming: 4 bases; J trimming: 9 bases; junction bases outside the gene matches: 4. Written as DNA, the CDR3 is TGCAGCGTTGGGCTAGCGGGGGGGTCTGAGCAGTTCTTC. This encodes CSVGLAGGSEQFF.

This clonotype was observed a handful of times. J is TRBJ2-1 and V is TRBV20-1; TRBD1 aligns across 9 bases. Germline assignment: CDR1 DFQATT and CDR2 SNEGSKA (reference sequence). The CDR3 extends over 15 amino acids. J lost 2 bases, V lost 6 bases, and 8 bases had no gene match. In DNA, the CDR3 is TGCAGTGCCAAGCGAGGGACAGGGACCTACAATGAGCAGTTCTTC. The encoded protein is CSAKRGTGTYNEQFF.

CDR3 bases: TGTGCCAGCAGTTCCGGGACAGTGAGTAATTCACCCCTCCACTTT. This gives the protein CASSSGTVSNSPLHF. The chain has TRBV27 and TRBJ1-6, with 7 bases identical to TRBD1. The germline CDR1 and CDR2 sequences are MNHEY and SMNVEV (reference sequence). This CDR3 is 15 amino acids long. The ends lost 4 bases at V and 6 bases at J; junction bases unmatched: 6.

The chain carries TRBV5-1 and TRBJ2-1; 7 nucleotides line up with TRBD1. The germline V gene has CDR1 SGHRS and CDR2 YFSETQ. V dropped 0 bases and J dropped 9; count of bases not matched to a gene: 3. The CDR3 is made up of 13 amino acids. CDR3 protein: CASSLVGGTEQFF. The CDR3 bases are TGCGCCAGCAGCTTGGTAGGGGGCACTGAGCAGTTCTTC.

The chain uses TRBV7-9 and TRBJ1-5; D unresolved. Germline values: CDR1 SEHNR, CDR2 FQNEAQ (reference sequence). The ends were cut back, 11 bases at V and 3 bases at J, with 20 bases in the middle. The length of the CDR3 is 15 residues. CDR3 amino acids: CAGSSGRMDNQPQHF. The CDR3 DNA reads TGTGCCGGCTCCTCCGGGCGGATGGACAATCAGCCCCAGCATTTT.